This is a list of T cell receptor beta chains from one sample in a study of T cell responses to AZD1222 COVID-19 vaccine. Clones were read by immunoSEQ multiplex PCR, and TCRdb kept only the in-frame ones, dropping some. Of about 120,000 clones in the sample, about nine tenths were seen once. This material consisted of peripheral blood, taken 28 days after the second AZD1222 dose. These receptor sequences come from an adult who received the AZD1222 COVID-19 vaccine. The CDR3 runs from the conserved cysteine through the conserved F or W. Fields, in order: D gene, clone size, V gene, J gene, CDR3 protein, CDR3 DNA. The D gene is left open where the match is weak. Clone size is given for some rows only: seen once, a few or many times, or a class if the clone is expanded.

TRBD1	.	TRBV19	TRBJ1-5	CASSFPQGSNQPQHF	TGTGCCAGTAGTTTTCCACAGGGGTCCAATCAGCCCCAGCATTTT
.	.	TRBV5-1	TRBJ2-1	CASREGRDEQFF	TGCGCCAGCAGGGAGGGTAGGGATGAGCAGTTCTTC
.	once	TRBV19	TRBJ1-5	CASSIHGKMGQPQHF	TGTGCCAGTAGTATACACGGAAAAATGGGTCAGCCCCAGCATTTT
TRBD1	.	TRBV10-3	TRBJ1-4	CAISRQGSNEKLFF	TGTGCCATCAGCCGACAGGGGTCTAATGAAAAACTGTTTTTT
TRBD1	once	TRBV28	TRBJ1-2	CASSPGRGRGYTF	TGTGCCAGCAGTCCCGGCAGGGGGCGCGGCTACACCTTC
TRBD2	few	TRBV7-9	TRBJ2-5	CASSRPTSAAGGVETQYF	TGTGCCAGCAGCCGCCCGACTAGCGCGGCAGGAGGGGTAGAGACCCAGTACTTC
TRBD1	.	TRBV5-1	TRBJ2-7	CASSLLGQGPYEQYF	TGCGCCAGCAGCTTGTTGGGACAGGGGCCCTACGAGCAGTACTTC
.	.	TRBV24-1	TRBJ2-2	CATSDPAGEDTGELFF	TGTGCCACCAGTGACCCTGCAGGGGAGGACACCGGGGAGCTGTTTTTT
TRBD1	.	TRBV19	TRBJ2-2	CASSLDRGHGELFF	TGTGCCAGTAGTTTAGACAGGGGGCACGGGGAGCTGTTTTTT
.	.	TRBV29-1	TRBJ2-5	CSVVFGETQYF	TGCAGCGTTGTTTTTGGGGAGACCCAGTACTTC
TRBD1	few	TRBV6-1	TRBJ2-1	CASSEARWSRGTNNEQFF	TGTGCCAGCAGTGAAGCGAGGTGGAGCAGGGGGACAAACAATGAGCAGTTCTTC
.	once	TRBV4-2	TRBJ1-2	CASSLGQREDGYTF	TGTGCCAGCAGCCTTGGCCAAAGAGAGGATGGCTACACCTTC
TRBD2	.	TRBV19	TRBJ2-1	CASSLGLAGAGNEQFF	TGTGCCAGTAGTCTAGGACTAGCGGGGGCGGGGAATGAGCAGTTCTTC
.	.	TRBV12-3/TRBV12-4	TRBJ1-5	CASGREQDQPQHF	TGTGCCAGCGGACGAGAACAAGATCAGCCCCAGCATTTT